Each of the 20 T cell receptor beta chains below was sequenced from the same sample in a study of identical twins. From the 5' RACE reads, TCRdb called clonotypes with MiXCR, one entry per CDR3 protein. This repertoire shows some 630,000 distinct CDR3 sequences, roughly 6.6% found once; its top ten account for 1.6%. This same sample was also taken into another study, of yellow fever vaccine responses in identical twins.

The source material was PBMCs. The receptor source for this set is a young woman in good health.

This clonotype has a count of ten or more. J is TRBJ2-5 and V is TRBV4-1; no reliable D call. Deletions cut 0 bases from V and 5 bases from J, with 13 bases between. Germline V lookup: CDR1 MGHRA, CDR2 YSYEKL. The CDR3 has 15 amino acids. The CDR3 protein is CASSQDYAPRETQYF. CDR3 sequence (DNA): TGCGCCAGCAGCCAAGATTACGCACCCCGGGAGACCCAGTACTTC.

This clonotype was recorded a few times. V gene TRBV7-8 combines with J gene TRBJ2-5; D unclear. Germline V gives CDR1 SGHVS, CDR2 FQNEAQ. Trimming pared 4 bases from V and 1 base from J, leaving 13 bases between. This CDR3 has 15 residues. The CDR3 protein is CASSWKRRLQETQYF. The CDR3, as DNA: TGTGCCAGCAGCTGGAAACGGCGGCTCCAAGAGACCCAGTACTTC.

The V gene is TRBV4-1, the J gene TRBJ2-3; TRBD2 is a possible D gene (5 bases). In germline, CDR1 is MGHRA, CDR2 YSYEKL. Trimming took 4 bases from V and 8 from J, leaving 16 bases between them. The CDR3 covers 14 residues. CDR3 coding DNA: TGCGCCAGCAGCCCCGAGACCAGGACTCCTACGCAGTATTTT. Translating it yields CASSPETRTPTQYF.

The V call is TRBV12-3 or TRBV12-4, the J call TRBJ1-5, with D maybe TRBD1 (6 bases). Trimming removed 8 bases from V and 6 bases from J, with 17 bases in between. CDR3 length: 14 amino acids. CDR3 amino acids: CASLGEGVTQPQHF. CDR3 nucleotides: TGTGCCAGCTTGGGCGAGGGGGTGACTCAGCCCCAGCATTTT.

The chain recombines TRBV3-1 with TRBJ2-1, with 10 bases that match TRBD2. CDR1 and CDR2 (germline): LGHDT, YNNKEL (reference sequence). There are 22 residues in the CDR3. Unmatched junction bases numbered 18, after V lost 0 bases and J lost 1 base. The CDR3 loop reads CASSQDKLASGSPWRSYNEQFF. CDR3 sequence (DNA): TGTGCCAGCAGCCAAGATAAACTGGCTAGCGGGAGTCCGTGGCGGTCCTACAATGAGCAGTTCTTC.

This clonotype was recorded many times. V is TRBV5-1 and J is TRBJ1-2, with 8 bases that match TRBD1. J was trimmed by 3 bases and V by 4 bases; bases with no gene match: 14. The CDR3 extends over 17 amino acids. Germline CDR1 reads SGHRS; CDR2 reads YFSETQ. Here the CDR3 reads CASSPLDRVNSDYGYTF. DNA for the CDR3: TGCGCCAGCAGCCCCTTGGACAGGGTCAATTCGGACTATGGCTACACCTTC. Filled out from reference TRBV5-1 and TRBJ1-2, the complete variable domain reads KAGVTQTPRYLIKTRGQQVTLSCSPISGHRSVSWYQQTPGQGLQFLFEYFSETQRNKGNFPGRFSGRQFSNSRSEMNVSTLELGDSALYLCASSPLDRVNSDYGYTFGSGTRLTVV.

The chain couples TRBV11-2 to TRBJ2-7; D not certain. The CDR3 sequence is 12 residues long. CDR1 and CDR2 from the germline V gene are SGHAT and FQNNGV. V dropped 5 bases and J dropped 2 bases, with 7 bases sitting between them. The CDR3 is CASSLPTYEQYV. Here the CDR3 DNA reads TGTGCCAGCAGCCTCCCCACCTACGAGCAGTACGTC.

This clonotype was recorded at least ten times. This chain connects TRBV10-1 to TRBJ2-3, with D possibly TRBD1 on 5 matching bases. This CDR3 spans 12 amino acids. V shed 5 bases and J shed 4 bases, with 7 bases lying between them. The germline gives CDR1 WNHNN, CDR2 SYGVQD (reference sequence). In DNA form, the CDR3 reads TGCGCCAGCAGTCAGGGTCCAGATACGCAGTATTTT. Amino acid sequence: CASSQGPDTQYF.

The table lists this clonotype with many counts. The chain has TRBV20-1 and TRBJ2-2; TRBD2 might be the D (5 bases). Germline V gene data show CDR1 as DFQATT and CDR2 as SNEGSKA (reference sequence). The ends were cut back, 0 bases at V and 0 bases at J, with 14 bases in the middle. The CDR3 is 17 amino acids. The CDR3 loop reads CSARDSAGTANTGELFF. The DNA for the CDR3 is TGCAGTGCTAGAGATAGCGCTGGCACCGCGAACACCGGGGAGCTGTTTTTT.

With regard to this clonotype: A much bigger clone sits one base away, suggesting this may be a read error. V gene TRBV12-3 or TRBV12-4 combines with J gene TRBJ2-7; perhaps D is TRBD1 or TRBD2 (6 bases each). The CDR3 sequence is 15 residues long. CDR3 bases: TGTGCCAGCAGTTTAGGGGGGGCGAGTAACTACAAGCAGTACTTC. The encoded protein is CASSLGGASNYKQYF.

The genes are TRBV20-1 and TRBJ1-5; TRBD1 might be the D (5 bases). The germline V gene encodes CDR1 DFQATT and CDR2 SNEGSKA (reference sequence). This CDR3 has 13 residues. V lost 6 bases to trimming and J lost 11 bases, with 20 bases between them. The CDR3 spells CSAAGTGGVAQHF. In nucleotides, the CDR3 is TGCAGTGCGGCCGGGACCGGGGGAGTGGCCCAGCATTTT.

A few counts support this clonotype. V is TRBV12-3 or TRBV12-4 and J is TRBJ1-2; D call uncertain. V lost 2 bases, J lost 1 base, and 8 bases lay in between. The CDR3 loop spans 14 amino acids. The CDR3 loop is CASSLYPYNYGYTF. CDR3 sequence (DNA): TGTGCCAGCAGTTTATACCCCTATAACTATGGCTACACCTTC.

The chain couples TRBV19 to TRBJ2-7; perhaps D is TRBD1 or TRBD2 (5 bases each). The V end lost 7 bases, the J end lost 0 bases, and 16 bases lay between the germline ends. This CDR3 has 15 residues. Germline values: CDR1 LNHDA, CDR2 SQIVND (reference sequence). In DNA form, the CDR3 reads TGTGCCAGTAAGGTCGGGGCCATGGGCTCCTACGAGCAGTACTTC. Translation gives CASKVGAMGSYEQYF.

The chain combines TRBV16 with TRBJ2-3; no definite D call. This CDR3 is built from 14 residues. Germline CDR1 and CDR2: KGHSY and FQNENV. V lost 8 bases and J 2 bases, leaving 14 bases between the germline ends. In nucleotides, the CDR3 is TGTGCCAGCTGTCTCAGCGCCTACACAGATACGCAGTATTTT. As protein: CASCLSAYTDTQYF.

This clonotype turned up a few times. The chain combines TRBV9 with TRBJ2-5; D call uncertain. The CDR3 runs to 15 residues. V lost 3 bases to trimming and J lost 2 bases, with 14 bases between them. The V gene's germline CDR1 is SGDLS and CDR2 YYNGEE. CDR3 residues: CASSAAPRGQETQYF. CDR3 nucleotides: TGTGCCAGCAGCGCAGCCCCGAGAGGACAAGAGACCCAGTACTTC.

The chain combines TRBV4-1 with TRBJ1-1, with a possible D match to TRBD1 (5 bases). The CDR3 length is 15 residues. Germline V CDR1 and CDR2: MGHRA, YSYEKL. V lost 0 bases, J lost 5 bases, and 13 bases lay in between. CDR3 in DNA: TGCGCCAGCAGCCAAGATAAAGGGGCGAGGACTGAAGCTTTCTTT. Translating it yields CASSQDKGARTEAFF.

V usage is TRBV4-1 and J usage is TRBJ1-1; 8 nucleotides match TRBD1. There are 15 residues in the CDR3. Germline CDR1 is MGHRA and CDR2 is YSYEKL. The V segment lost 3 bases and the J segment 6 bases; nucleotides outside the gene matches: 9. CDR3 sequence reads: CASSHRRDRIPEAFF. As DNA, the CDR3 is TGCGCCAGCAGCCACCGCCGGGACAGGATCCCTGAAGCTTTCTTT.

This clonotype has more than one count but fewer than ten. V usage is TRBV20-1 and J usage is TRBJ2-1; tentatively, D is TRBD2 (6 bases). Germline V gene data show CDR1 as DFQATT and CDR2 as SNEGSKA (reference sequence). The V gene lost 4 bases and the J gene lost 10 bases, with 23 bases spanning the gap. This CDR3 has 15 residues. CDR3 in DNA: TGCAGTGCTAAGGGCCCGCTCGGGGGAATTTCGGAGCAGTTCTTC. Protein product: CSAKGPLGGISEQFF.

The table lists this clonotype with a few counts. The chain employs TRBV29-1 and TRBJ1-1, with 9 bases that match TRBD1. From germline, CDR1 is SQVTM and CDR2 ANQGSEA. Germline trimming cut 0 bases from V and 2 bases from J; bases unmatched to any gene: 10. CDR3 length equals 17 residues. The CDR3 nucleotides are TGCAGCGTTGAAGATAACGGACAGGGGTTTTTTAACACTGAAGCTTTCTTT. It yields the protein CSVEDNGQGFFNTEAFF.

In this sample, this clonotype turned up many times. The chain combines TRBV12-3 or TRBV12-4 with TRBJ2-1, with TRBD2 identical over 10 bases. V shed 5 bases, J shed 4 bases, and the junction held 5 bases outside the gene matches. The CDR3 loop spans 15 amino acids. DNA for the CDR3: TGTGCCAGCAGTCCCAGCGGGAGGGGGTACAATGAGCAGTTCTTC. Its translation is CASSPSGRGYNEQFF.